This record looks at one T cell receptor (beta chain) sequence and its context. Its antigen is unidentified. Germline-derived CDR1 and CDR2 are MGHRA and YSYEKL. The V end lost 1 base, the J end lost 6 bases, and 16 bases lay between the germline ends. The length of the CDR3 is 17 residues. These data belong to a study of cytomegalovirus exposure and HLA in healthy donors. Study summary: Clustering assigned 70% to 85% of the roughly 400 genotyped donors to the Caucasian-associated ancestry cluster.

Regarding the study as a whole: Reportedly, HLA-A and HLA-B alleles of most subjects were accurately predicted from TCR beta.

The PCR made use of 60 Vbeta and 13 Jbeta primers. Generated by immunoSEQ multiplex PCR, the TCRdb table keeps only in-frame clones and is missing some. In the table there are tens of thousands of clones, approximately 84% of which are singletons. Every donor was a healthy person donating bone marrow. The sequencing sample was made of PBMCs. The receptor comes from a woman between 18 and 29 years old in good health and CMV-seropositive. The chain employs TRBV4-1 and TRBJ1-6, with unresolved D. CDR3 loop: CASSQAGGDTTNSPLHF. CDR3 in DNA: TGCGCCAGCAGCCAAGCCGGAGGCGACACCACTAATTCACCCCTCCACTTT.